One and the same sample provided the 7 T cell receptor beta chains below, sequenced in a study of control samples from healthy donors and cancer patients. Sequencing was performed with immunoSEQ multiplex PCR; in TCRdb, only in-frame clones are kept and a portion is missing. The sample includes roughly 170,000 clones, around 94% seen only once; the top ten take 1.3%. Sequencing was performed on blood. Source of these receptors: a woman aged 18-29 years in good health.

The rearrangement links TRBV2 to TRBJ1-5, with TRBD1 matching 9 bases. Germline V gene sequence: CDR1 SNHLY, CDR2 FYNNEI. This CDR3 comprises 13 residues. Trimming removed 6 bases from V and 7 bases from J; junction bases left unmatched: 4. As DNA, the CDR3 is TGTGCCAGCAGCCGGGACAGGGACCAGCCCCAGCATTTT. Translation gives CASSRDRDQPQHF.

The chain recombines TRBV7-8 with TRBJ1-2; 8 bases are shared with TRBD1. Germline CDR1 reads SGHVS; CDR2 reads FQNEAQ. V was pared by 1 base and J by 6 bases, with 4 bases of the junction left unmatched. The CDR3 has 14 residues. The CDR3 is CASSLDRTGNGYTF. CDR3 bases: TGTGCCAGCAGCTTAGACAGGACAGGGAATGGCTACACCTTC.

As DNA, the CDR3 is TGTGCCAGCAGTTACGGGCGAGGGTACCAAGAGACCCAGTACTTC. Translated: CASSYGRGYQETQYF. The rearrangement links TRBV6-5 to TRBJ2-5; D possibly corresponds to TRBD2 (5 bases). V was clipped by 2 bases and J by 0 bases, with 10 bases between them. This CDR3 has 15 residues. Germline V gives CDR1 MNHEY, CDR2 SVGAGI.

This clone was seen only once. The chain uses TRBV6-4 and TRBJ2-7; 8 nucleotides line up with TRBD1. The CDR3 sequence is 14 residues long. Per the germline V gene, CDR1 is MRHNA and CDR2 is SNTAGT. V trimming: 5 bases; J trimming: 2 bases; junction bases outside the gene matches: 5. As DNA, the CDR3 is TGTGCCAGCAGTCCCAGGACAGGGCCCTACGAGCAGTACTTC. Translated, it gives CASSPRTGPYEQYF.

The chain carries TRBV6-6 and TRBJ2-2, with TRBD2 identical over 13 bases. This CDR3 is built from 18 residues. In germline, CDR1 is MNHNY, CDR2 SVGAGI (reference sequence). Losses at the gene ends were 6 bases for V and 8 bases for J; bases not matched to a gene: 15. The CDR3 DNA follows: TGTGCCAGCAGCCGAACTAGCGGGGGGGCCTTAGGAATAGGGGAGCTGTTTTTT. Translating it yields CASSRTSGGALGIGELFF.

This chain links TRBV4-3 with TRBJ1-1; 11 bases agree with TRBD1. Germline values: CDR1 LGHNA, CDR2 YSLEER. The V segment lost 1 base and the J segment 4 bases; nucleotides outside the gene matches: 8. This CDR3 has 17 amino acids. The CDR3 DNA reads as TGCGCCAGCAGCCAAGCCCACGCCGGGACAGGGGGCACTGAAGCTTTCTTT. Amino acid sequence: CASSQAHAGTGGTEAFF.

DNA of the CDR3: TGTGCCAGCAGCTTACGGGACACTGAAGCTTTCTTT. Its protein is CASSLRDTEAFF. This chain links TRBV7-8 with TRBJ1-1; the D is unclear. V dropped 2 bases and J dropped 3 bases, with 4 bases sitting between them. CDR1 is SGHVS and CDR2 is FQNEAQ in the germline V gene. The CDR3 is 12 amino acids.